A single sample is the source of the 9 T cell receptor beta chains below, sequenced in a study of post-analysis software for immune sequencing data. Whole-study findings and limits: Controls had lower frequencies than patients of about 5 TRBV segments, which included TRBV5-6, TRBV5-1 and TRBV20-1.

No antigen is known for these receptors. Unique molecular identifiers were carried by the TCR beta cDNA libraries. TCRdb itself ran the PCR reads through MiXCR, one entry per CDR3 protein. The sample has about 540,000 distinct CDR3 sequences, under 40% seen once. Sequencing was carried out using blood. These receptors were collected from a girl under 18 with multiple sclerosis.

This clonotype showed up just a few times. The rearrangement joins TRBV20-1 to TRBJ2-1; D unresolved. CDR1 is DFQATT and CDR2 is SNEGSKA in the germline V gene (reference sequence). CDR3 length: 10 amino acids. For the CDR3, the DNA is TGCAGCGTGCCGTTGAATGAGCAGTTCTTC. It specifies CSVPLNEQFF.

The rearrangement links TRBV9 to TRBJ2-1; a weak D match, TRBD1 (6 bases). The CDR3 has 16 residues. Germline loops: CDR1 SGDLS, CDR2 YYNGEE. Trimming left V 0 bases short and J 2 bases short, with 12 bases between. DNA of the CDR3: TGTGCCAGCAGCGTAGGGCAACAGGGAACCTACAATGAGCAGTTCTTC. It encodes CASSVGQQGTYNEQFF.

The rearrangement joins TRBV20-1 to TRBJ1-1, with unresolved D. Deletions cut 0 bases from V and 1 base from J, with 12 bases between. Germline assignment: CDR1 DFQATT and CDR2 SNEGSKA (reference sequence). CDR3 length equals 15 residues. For the CDR3, the DNA is TGCAGTGCTAGAGAGGATGCCAGAAAGAACACTGAAGCTTTCTTT. Amino acids: CSAREDARKNTEAFF.

This chain links TRBV3-1 with TRBJ2-3; D is unresolved. Trimming shortened V by 1 base and J by 4 bases, and 9 bases separated the two germline ends. The CDR3 is made up of 14 amino acids. Germline CDR1 and CDR2: LGHDT and YNNKEL (reference sequence). The CDR3 nucleotides are TGTGCCAGCAGCCAAGTCCCGGGTTCAGATACGCAGTATTTT. It translates to CASSQVPGSDTQYF.

This sequence joins TRBV7-8 and TRBJ2-5, with unresolved D. V lost 0 bases to trimming and J lost 6 bases, with 14 bases between them. Germline CDR1 is SGHVS and CDR2 is FQNEAQ. This CDR3 region has 15 residues. The CDR3 DNA sequence: TGTGCCAGCAGCTTAGCAGACGATCCCCTCCAGACCCAGTACTTC. This sequence encodes CASSLADDPLQTQYF.

The chain couples TRBV25-1 to TRBJ2-5; 7 nucleotides line up with TRBD2. There are 14 residues in the CDR3. Germline CDR1 reads MGHDK; CDR2 reads SYGVNS. V shed 3 bases, J shed 3 bases, and the junction held 4 bases outside the gene matches. The CDR3 region has the DNA TGTGCCAGCAGTGACCCCGGGACTAAAGAGACCCAGTACTTC. It specifies CASSDPGTKETQYF.

This clonotype was detected ten times or more. The chain employs TRBV2 and TRBJ2-1, with TRBD2 identical over 10 bases. V was pared by 10 bases and J by 5 bases, with 11 bases of the junction left unmatched. CDR1 is SNHLY, CDR2 FYNNEI, per germline. The CDR3 totals 15 residues. DNA for the CDR3: TGTGCCACGTCCCGGCTAGCGGGGGACCACAATGAGCAGTTCTTC. This encodes CATSRLAGDHNEQFF.

This clonotype was observed a handful of times. The chain joins TRBV5-6 to TRBJ2-7; 9 bases agree with TRBD1. V was pared by 0 bases and J by 0 bases, with 1 base of the junction left unmatched. CDR3 length: 15 residues. From germline, CDR1 is SGHDT and CDR2 YYEEEE. The CDR3 DNA reads as TGTGCCAGCAGCTTGGGACAGGGGGTCTCCTACGAGCAGTACTTC. Its translation is CASSLGQGVSYEQYF.

The J gene is TRBJ2-1, the V gene TRBV11-2; 14 bases agree with TRBD2. V gave up 2 bases and J gave up 5 bases; unmatched junction bases: 8. The CDR3 covers 18 residues. Germline lookup yields CDR1 SGHAT and CDR2 FQNNGV. The CDR3 region has the DNA TGTGCCAGCAGCTTACACTGGACTAGCGGGGGGCTTGACAATGAGCAGTTCTTC. Amino acid sequence: CASSLHWTSGGLDNEQFF.